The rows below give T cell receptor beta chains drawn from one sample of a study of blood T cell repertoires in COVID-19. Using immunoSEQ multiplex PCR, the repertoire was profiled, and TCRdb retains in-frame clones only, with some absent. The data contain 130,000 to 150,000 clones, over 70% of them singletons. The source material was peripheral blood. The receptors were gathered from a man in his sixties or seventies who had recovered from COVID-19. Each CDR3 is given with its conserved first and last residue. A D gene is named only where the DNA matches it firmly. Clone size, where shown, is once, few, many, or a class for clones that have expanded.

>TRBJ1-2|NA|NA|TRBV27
TGTGCCAGCACACGGGGTCTTAACTATGGCTACACCTTC
CASTRGLNYGYTF
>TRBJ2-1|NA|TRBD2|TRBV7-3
TGTGCCAGCAGCTTAGCGGGAGGAATATCTCCCTACAATGAGCAGTTCTTC
CASSLAGGISPYNEQFF
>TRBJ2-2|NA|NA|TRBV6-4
TGTGCCAGCAGCGTCTTCTCCGGGGGGGAGCTGTTTTTT
CASSVFSGGELFF
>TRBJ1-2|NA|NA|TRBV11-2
TGTGCCAGCAGCTTAGTCACAGGGACCACATATGGCTACACCTTC
CASSLVTGTTYGYTF
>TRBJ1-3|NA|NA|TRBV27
TGTGCCAGCAGTGAGCAGGGAGGAAACACCATATATTTT
CASSEQGGNTIYF
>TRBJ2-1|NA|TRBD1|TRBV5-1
TGCGCCAGCAGCCTTGACAGGGGGGCTAATGAGCAGTTCTTC
CASSLDRGANEQFF
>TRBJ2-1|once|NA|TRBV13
TGTGCCAGCAGCGCCTTAGCAACGGGGCAGTTCTTC
CASSALATGQFF
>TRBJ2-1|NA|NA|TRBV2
TGTGCCAGCAGTGAAGTCTTGAGTGAGCAGTTCTTC
CASSEVLSEQFF
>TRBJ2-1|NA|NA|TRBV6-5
TGTGCCAGCAGCATCCGACAGGATCTTTGGGATGAGCAGTTCTTC
CASSIRQDLWDEQFF
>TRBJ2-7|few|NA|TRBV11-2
TGTGCCAGCAGCTTAGGGGGCAGCTACGAGCAGTACTTC
CASSLGGSYEQYF
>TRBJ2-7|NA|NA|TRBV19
TGTGCCAGTAGATTTCAGGAGGGCGAGCAGTACTTC
CASRFQEGEQYF
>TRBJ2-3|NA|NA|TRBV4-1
TGCGCCAGCAGCCAAGGGGGGCCAGGGAGCACAGATACGCAGTATTTT
CASSQGGPGSTDTQYF
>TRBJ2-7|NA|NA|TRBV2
TGTGCCAGCAGTCCGACACTCACCGGGGGTTACGAGCAGTACTTC
CASSPTLTGGYEQYF
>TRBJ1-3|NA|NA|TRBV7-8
TGTGCCAGCAGCTTACAGGGGACAGGAAACACCATATATTTT
CASSLQGTGNTIYF
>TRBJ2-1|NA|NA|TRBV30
TGTGCCTGGAGTGTACGTAGGAGCAATGAGCAGTTCTTC
CAWSVRRSNEQFF
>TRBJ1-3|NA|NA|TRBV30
TGTGCCTGGAGTCCTGACAGTACCATATATTTT
CAWSPDSTIYF
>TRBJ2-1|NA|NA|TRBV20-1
TGCAGTGCTAGATCGGGTGAGCAGTTCTTC
CSARSGEQFF
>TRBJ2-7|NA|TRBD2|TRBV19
TGTGCCAGTAGTCCGGGGACTAGCGGGACCTCCCCGGTTTACGAGCAGTACTTC
CASSPGTSGTSPVYEQYF
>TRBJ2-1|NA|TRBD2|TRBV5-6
TGTGCCAGCAGCCTATCGGGACTAGGGAACAATGAGCAGTTCTTC
CASSLSGLGNNEQFF
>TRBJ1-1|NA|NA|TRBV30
TGTGCCTGGGAGAAGGGGAAACTGAACACTGAAGCTTTCTTT
CAWEKGKLNTEAFF
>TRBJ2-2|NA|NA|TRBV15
TGTGCCACCAGAAAAAAAGGGACACCGAACACCGGGGAGCTGTTTTTT
CATRKKGTPNTGELFF
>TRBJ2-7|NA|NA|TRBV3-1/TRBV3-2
TGTGCCAGCAGCCAAGTGAGGGGGTACGAGCAGTACTTC
CASSQVRGYEQYF
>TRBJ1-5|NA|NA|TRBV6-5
TGTGCCAGTCGACAGGCTAGCAATCAGCCCCAGCATTTT
CASRQASNQPQHF
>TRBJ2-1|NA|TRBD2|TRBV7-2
TGTGCCAGCAGCTTAGCAGGGACTAGCGGGAGATCCAATGAGCAGTTCTTC
CASSLAGTSGRSNEQFF
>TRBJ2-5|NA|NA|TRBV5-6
TGTGCCAGCAGCTCGGACAGAAGAGAGACCCAGTACTTC
CASSSDRRETQYF
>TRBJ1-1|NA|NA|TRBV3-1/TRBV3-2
TGTGCCAGCAGCCAAAGAGGTACGGTTTACACTGAAGCTTTCTTT
CASSQRGTVYTEAFF
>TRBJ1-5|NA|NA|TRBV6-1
TGTGCCAGCAGTGAATTCTTCCCCTCCAGCAATCAGCCCCAGCATTTT
CASSEFFPSSNQPQHF
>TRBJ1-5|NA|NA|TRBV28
TGTGCCAGCAATCCGGGGGAGGGCCAGGGCAATCAGCCCCAGCATTTT
CASNPGEGQGNQPQHF
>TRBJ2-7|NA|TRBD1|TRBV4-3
TGCGCCAGCAGCCAAGAGGGACAGGGGATCCACGAGCAGTACTTC
CASSQEGQGIHEQYF
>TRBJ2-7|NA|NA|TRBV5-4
TGTGCCAGCAGCTTATGGGCCGGATACGAGCAGTACTTC
CASSLWAGYEQYF
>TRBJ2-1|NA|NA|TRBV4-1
TGCGCCAGCAGCCAAGAGTCAGGCCCGTCCTACAATGAGCAGTTCTTC
CASSQESGPSYNEQFF
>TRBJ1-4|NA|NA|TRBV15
TGTGCCACCAGCCCGGGTGGGGGGGGTTATGAAAAACTGTTTTTT
CATSPGGGGYEKLFF
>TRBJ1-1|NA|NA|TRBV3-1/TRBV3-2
TGTGCCAGCAGCCAAGGAGTTCCAGGGTGGAACACTGAAGCTTTCTTT
CASSQGVPGWNTEAFF
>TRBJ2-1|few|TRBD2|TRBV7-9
TGTGCCAGCAGCTACGGACTAGCGGGAGATCTTCTAGGTCTGGATGAGCAGTTCTTC
CASSYGLAGDLLGLDEQFF
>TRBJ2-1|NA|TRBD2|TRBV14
TGTGCCAGCAAGAAGGGGACTAGTTCGAGCAATGAGCAGTTCTTC
CASKKGTSSSNEQFF